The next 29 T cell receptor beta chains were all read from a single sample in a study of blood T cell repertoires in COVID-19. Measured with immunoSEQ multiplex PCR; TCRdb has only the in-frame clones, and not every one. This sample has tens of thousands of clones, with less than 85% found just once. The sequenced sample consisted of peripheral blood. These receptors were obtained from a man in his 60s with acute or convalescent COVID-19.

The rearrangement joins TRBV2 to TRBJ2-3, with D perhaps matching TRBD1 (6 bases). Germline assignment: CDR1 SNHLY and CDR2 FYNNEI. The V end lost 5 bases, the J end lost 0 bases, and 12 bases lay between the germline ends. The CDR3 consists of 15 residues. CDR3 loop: CASSRDTLSTDTQYF. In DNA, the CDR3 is TGTGCCAGCAGTCGGGACACCCTTAGCACAGATACGCAGTATTTT.

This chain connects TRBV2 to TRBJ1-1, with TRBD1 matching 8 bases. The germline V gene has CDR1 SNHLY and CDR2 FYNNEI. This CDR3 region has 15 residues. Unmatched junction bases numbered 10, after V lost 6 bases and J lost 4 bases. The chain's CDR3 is CASSAQGDGTTEAFF. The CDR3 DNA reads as TGTGCCAGCAGCGCACAGGGGGATGGGACCACTGAAGCTTTCTTT. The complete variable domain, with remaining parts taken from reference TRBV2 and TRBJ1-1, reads EPEVTQTPSHQVTQMGQEVILRCVPISNHLYFYWYRQILGQKVEFLVSFYNNEISEKSEIFDDQFSVERPDGSNFTLKIRSTKLEDSAMYFCASSAQGDGTTEAFFGQGTRLTVV.

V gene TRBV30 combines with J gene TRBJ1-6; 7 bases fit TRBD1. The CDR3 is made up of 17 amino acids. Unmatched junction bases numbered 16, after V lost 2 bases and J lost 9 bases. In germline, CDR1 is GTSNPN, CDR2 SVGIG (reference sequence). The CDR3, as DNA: TGTGCCTGGAGTCCAATCAGGACAGGCCAGGGGAGTTCACCCCTCCACTTT. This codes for CAWSPIRTGQGSSPLHF.

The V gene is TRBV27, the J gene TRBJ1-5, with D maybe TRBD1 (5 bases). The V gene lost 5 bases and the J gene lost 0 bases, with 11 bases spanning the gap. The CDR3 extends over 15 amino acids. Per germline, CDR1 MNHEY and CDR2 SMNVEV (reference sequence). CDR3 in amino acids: CASSRTSHSNQPQHF. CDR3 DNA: TGTGCCAGCAGTAGGACATCACATAGCAATCAGCCCCAGCATTTT.

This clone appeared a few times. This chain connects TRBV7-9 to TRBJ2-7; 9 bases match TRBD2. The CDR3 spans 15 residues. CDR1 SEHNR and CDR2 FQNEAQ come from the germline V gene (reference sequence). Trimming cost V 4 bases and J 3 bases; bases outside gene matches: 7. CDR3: CASSSTLAGLYEQYF. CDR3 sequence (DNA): TGTGCCAGCAGCTCGACTCTAGCGGGGCTCTACGAGCAGTACTTC.

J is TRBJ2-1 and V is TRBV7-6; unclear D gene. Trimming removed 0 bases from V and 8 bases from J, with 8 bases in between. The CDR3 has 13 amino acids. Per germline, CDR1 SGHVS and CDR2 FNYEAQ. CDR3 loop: CASSLASVDEQFF. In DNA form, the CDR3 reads TGTGCCAGCAGCTTAGCGAGTGTGGATGAGCAGTTCTTC. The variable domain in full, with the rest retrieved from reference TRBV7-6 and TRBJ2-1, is GAGVSQSPRYKVTKRGQDVALRCDPISGHVSLYWYRQALGQGPEFLTYFNYEAQQDKSGLPNDRFSAERPEGSISTLTIQRTEQRDSAMYRCASSLASVDEQFFGPGTRLTVL.

The CDR3 is CASKAQGSGSQETQYF. The CDR3 nucleotides are TGTGCCAGCAAGGCCCAGGGTAGCGGATCCCAAGAGACCCAGTACTTC. This chain connects TRBV2 to TRBJ2-5; maybe TRBD2 (6 bases). The ends were cut back, 7 bases at V and 1 base at J, with 19 bases in the middle. The CDR3 totals 16 residues. CDR1 and CDR2 from the germline V gene are SNHLY and FYNNEI.

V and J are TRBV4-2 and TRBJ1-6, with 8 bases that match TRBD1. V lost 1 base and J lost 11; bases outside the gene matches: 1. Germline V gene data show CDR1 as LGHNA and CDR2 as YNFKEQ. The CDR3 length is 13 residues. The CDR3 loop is CASSQGQGTPLHF. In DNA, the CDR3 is TGTGCCAGCAGCCAAGGACAGGGGACACCCCTCCACTTT.

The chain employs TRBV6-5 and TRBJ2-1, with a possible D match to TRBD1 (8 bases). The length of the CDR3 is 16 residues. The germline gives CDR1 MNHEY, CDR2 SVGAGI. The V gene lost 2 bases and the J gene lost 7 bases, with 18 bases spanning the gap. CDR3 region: CASSYEADRGGNEQFF. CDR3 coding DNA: TGTGCCAGCAGTTACGAAGCCGACAGGGGAGGGAATGAGCAGTTCTTC.

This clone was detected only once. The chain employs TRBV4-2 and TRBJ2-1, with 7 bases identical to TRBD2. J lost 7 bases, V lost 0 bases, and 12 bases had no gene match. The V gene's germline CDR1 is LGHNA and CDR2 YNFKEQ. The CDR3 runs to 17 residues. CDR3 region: CASSQETRSGTQNEQFF. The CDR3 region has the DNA TGTGCCAGCAGCCAAGAGACGAGGAGCGGGACCCAAAATGAGCAGTTCTTC.

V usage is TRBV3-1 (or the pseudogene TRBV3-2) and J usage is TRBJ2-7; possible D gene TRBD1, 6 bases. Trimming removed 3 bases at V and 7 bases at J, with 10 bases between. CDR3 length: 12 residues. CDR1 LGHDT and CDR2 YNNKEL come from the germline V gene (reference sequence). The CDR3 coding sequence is TGTGCCAGCAGCCAGGGACAAAGAGAGCAGTACTTC. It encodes CASSQGQREQYF.

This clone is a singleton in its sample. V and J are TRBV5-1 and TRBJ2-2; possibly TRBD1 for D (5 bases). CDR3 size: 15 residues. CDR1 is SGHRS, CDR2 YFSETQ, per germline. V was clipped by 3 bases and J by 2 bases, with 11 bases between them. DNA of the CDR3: TGCGCCAGCAGCTCGACCAGGGTAAACACCGGGGAGCTGTTTTTT. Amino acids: CASSSTRVNTGELFF.

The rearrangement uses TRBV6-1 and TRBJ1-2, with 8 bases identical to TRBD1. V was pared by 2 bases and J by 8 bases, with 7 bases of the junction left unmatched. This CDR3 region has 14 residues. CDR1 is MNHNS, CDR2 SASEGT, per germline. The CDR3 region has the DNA TGTGCCAGCAGTGAAAATTTTGGACAGGGAGGCTACACCTTC. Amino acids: CASSENFGQGGYTF.

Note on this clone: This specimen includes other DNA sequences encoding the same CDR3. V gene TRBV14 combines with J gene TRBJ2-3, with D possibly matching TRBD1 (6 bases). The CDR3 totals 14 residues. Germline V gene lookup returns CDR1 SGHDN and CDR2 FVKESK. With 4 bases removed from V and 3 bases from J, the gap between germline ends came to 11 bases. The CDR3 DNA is TGTGCCAGCAGCCCCGGACAGTCGACAGATACGCAGTATTTT. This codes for CASSPGQSTDTQYF.

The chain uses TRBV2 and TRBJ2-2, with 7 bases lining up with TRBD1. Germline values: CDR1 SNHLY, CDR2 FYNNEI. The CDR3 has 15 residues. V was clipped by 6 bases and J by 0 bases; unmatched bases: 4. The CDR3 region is CASSVTGPNTGELFF. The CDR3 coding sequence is TGTGCCAGCAGCGTGACAGGGCCGAACACCGGGGAGCTGTTTTTT.

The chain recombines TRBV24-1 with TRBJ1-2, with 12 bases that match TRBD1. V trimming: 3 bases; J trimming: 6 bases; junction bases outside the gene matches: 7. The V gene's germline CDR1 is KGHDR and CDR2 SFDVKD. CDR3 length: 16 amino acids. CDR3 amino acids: CATSDIGTGGLHGYTF. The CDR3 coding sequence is TGTGCCACCAGTGATATAGGGACAGGGGGCCTCCATGGCTACACCTTC.

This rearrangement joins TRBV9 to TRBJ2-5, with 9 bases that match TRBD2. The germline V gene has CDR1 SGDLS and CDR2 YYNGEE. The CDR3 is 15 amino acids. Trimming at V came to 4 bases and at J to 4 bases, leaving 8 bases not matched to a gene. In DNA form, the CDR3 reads TGTGCCAGCAGCCCAGGTAGCGGGGGCGTAGAGACCCAGTACTTC. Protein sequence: CASSPGSGGVETQYF.

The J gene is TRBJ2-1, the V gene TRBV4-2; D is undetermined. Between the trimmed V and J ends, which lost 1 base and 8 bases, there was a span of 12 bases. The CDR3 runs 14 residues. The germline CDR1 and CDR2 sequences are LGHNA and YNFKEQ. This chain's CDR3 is CASSQAVQLDEQFF. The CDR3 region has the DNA TGTGCCAGCAGCCAAGCGGTGCAGCTAGATGAGCAGTTCTTC.

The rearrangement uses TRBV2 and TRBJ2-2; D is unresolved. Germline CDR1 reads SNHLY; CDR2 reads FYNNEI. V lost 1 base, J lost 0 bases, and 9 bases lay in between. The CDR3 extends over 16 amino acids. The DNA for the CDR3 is TGTGCCAGCAGTGAAGACAGCCTAACGAACACCGGGGAGCTGTTTTTT. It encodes CASSEDSLTNTGELFF.

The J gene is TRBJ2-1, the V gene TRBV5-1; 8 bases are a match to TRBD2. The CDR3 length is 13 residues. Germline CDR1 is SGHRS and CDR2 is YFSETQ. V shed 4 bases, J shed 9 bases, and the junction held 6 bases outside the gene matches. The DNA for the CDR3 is TGCGCCAGCAGCGTCGGGGGGGCTGGTGAGCAGTTCTTC. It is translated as CASSVGGAGEQFF. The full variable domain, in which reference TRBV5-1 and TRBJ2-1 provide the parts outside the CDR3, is KAGVTQTPRYLIKTRGQQVTLSCSPISGHRSVSWYQQTPGQGLQFLFEYFSETQRNKGNFPGRFSGRQFSNSRSEMNVSTLELGDSALYLCASSVGGAGEQFFGPGTRLTVL.

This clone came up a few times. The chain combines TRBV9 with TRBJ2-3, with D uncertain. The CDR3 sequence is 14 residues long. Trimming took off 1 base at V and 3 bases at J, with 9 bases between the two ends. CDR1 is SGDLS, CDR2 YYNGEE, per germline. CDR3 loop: CASSVTVGTDTQYF. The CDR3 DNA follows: TGTGCCAGCAGCGTAACCGTCGGGACAGATACGCAGTATTTT.

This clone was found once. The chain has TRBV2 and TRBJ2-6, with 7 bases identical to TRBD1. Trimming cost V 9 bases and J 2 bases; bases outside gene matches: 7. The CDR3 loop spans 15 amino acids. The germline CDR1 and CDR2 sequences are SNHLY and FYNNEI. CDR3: CAREIQGAGANVLTF. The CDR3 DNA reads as TGTGCCAGGGAGATTCAGGGGGCTGGGGCCAACGTCCTGACTTTC.

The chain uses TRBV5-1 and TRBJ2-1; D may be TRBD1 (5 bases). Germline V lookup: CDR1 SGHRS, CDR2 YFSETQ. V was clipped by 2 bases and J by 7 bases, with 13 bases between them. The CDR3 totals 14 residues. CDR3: CASSFFPGLNEQFF. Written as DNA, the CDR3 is TGCGCCAGCAGCTTCTTCCCAGGGTTGAATGAGCAGTTCTTC.

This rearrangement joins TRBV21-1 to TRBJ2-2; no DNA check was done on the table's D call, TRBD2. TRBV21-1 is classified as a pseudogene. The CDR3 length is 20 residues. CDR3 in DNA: TGTGCCAGCAGCAAAGCGGTACTCTTTAAATCTAAGCCGAACACCGGGGAGCTGTTTTTT. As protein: CASSKAVLFKSKPNTGELFF.

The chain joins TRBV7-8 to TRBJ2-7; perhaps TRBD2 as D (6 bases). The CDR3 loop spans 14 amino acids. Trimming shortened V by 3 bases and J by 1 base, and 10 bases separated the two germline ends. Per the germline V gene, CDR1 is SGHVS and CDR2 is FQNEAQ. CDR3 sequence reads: CASSLMGRSYEQYV. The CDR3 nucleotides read TGTGCCAGCAGCTTGATGGGGAGGTCCTACGAGCAGTACGTC.

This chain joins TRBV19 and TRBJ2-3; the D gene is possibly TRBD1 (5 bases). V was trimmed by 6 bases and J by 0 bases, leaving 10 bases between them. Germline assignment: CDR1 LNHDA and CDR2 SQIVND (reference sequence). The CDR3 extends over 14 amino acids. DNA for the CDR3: TGTGCCAGTAGCCAACCAGGGAGCACAGATACGCAGTATTTT. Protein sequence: CASSQPGSTDTQYF.

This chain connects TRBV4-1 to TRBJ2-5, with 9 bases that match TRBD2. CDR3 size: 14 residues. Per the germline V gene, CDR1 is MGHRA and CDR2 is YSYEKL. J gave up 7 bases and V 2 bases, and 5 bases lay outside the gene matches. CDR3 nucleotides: TGCGCCAGCAGCCAATTAGCGGGAGACGGGACCCAGTACTTC. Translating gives CASSQLAGDGTQYF.

Here the CDR3 DNA reads TGTGCCAGCAGCCAGCTGACAGGGGGACAGGATGAGCAGTTCTTC. Translated, it gives CASSQLTGGQDEQFF. The gene calls are TRBV5-4 and TRBJ2-1; 9 nucleotides agree with TRBD1. CDR3 length equals 15 residues. The junction had 10 bases not matched to a gene; V was cut back by 4 bases and J by 8 bases. The germline V gene has CDR1 SGHNT and CDR2 YYREEE (reference sequence). Based on the CDR3 plus reference TRBV5-4 and TRBJ2-1, the full variable domain is ETGVTQSPTHLIKTRGQQVTLRCSSQSGHNTVSWYQQALGQGPQFIFQYYREEENGRGNFPPRFSGLQFPNYSSELNVNALELDDSALYLCASSQLTGGQDEQFFGPGTRLTVL.

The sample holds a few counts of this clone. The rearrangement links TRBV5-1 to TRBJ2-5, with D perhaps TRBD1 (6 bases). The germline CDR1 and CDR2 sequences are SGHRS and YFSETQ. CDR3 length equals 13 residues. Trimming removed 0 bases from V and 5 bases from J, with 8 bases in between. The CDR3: CASSLDRVETQYF. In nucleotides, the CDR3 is TGCGCCAGCAGCTTGGACAGGGTTGAGACCCAGTACTTC.